The rows below give T cell receptor beta chains drawn from one sample of a study of cytomegalovirus exposure and HLA in healthy donors. Sequencing was performed with immunoSEQ multiplex PCR; in TCRdb, only in-frame clones are kept and a portion is missing. Found here are some 160,000 clones, 77% of them singletons; the top ten hold approximately 1.8%. Material: PBMCs. The receptors were gathered from a woman in her twenties or thirties in good health and CMV-seronegative. Both conserved end residues are part of each CDR3. The D gene is left open where the match is weak. Rows give clone size only sometimes, using once, few, many, or a class for an expanded clone.

j_call v_call d_call clone_size cdr3_aa cdr3_nt
TRBJ2-3 TRBV9 - - CASSVEGDTGDTQYF TGTGCCAGCAGCGTTGAGGGAGACACGGGGGATACGCAGTATTTT
TRBJ1-1 TRBV7-8 - - CASSLGGGTNTEAFF TGTGCCAGCAGCTTAGGGGGGGGGACGAACACTGAAGCTTTCTTT
TRBJ2-7 TRBV5-1 TRBD1 - CASMGTANPYEQYF TGCGCCAGCATGGGGACAGCTAACCCCTACGAGCAGTACTTC
TRBJ1-5 TRBV18 - - CASSPGPSQPQHF TGTGCCAGCTCACCCGGTCCCTCTCAGCCCCAGCATTTT
TRBJ1-5 TRBV5-8 TRBD1 - CASSLRATGRNQPQHF TGTGCCAGCAGCTTGAGAGCGACAGGGAGGAATCAGCCCCAGCATTTT
TRBJ2-3 TRBV11-2 - few CASSPRGWGHTDTQYF TGTGCCAGCAGCCCAAGAGGGTGGGGGCACACAGATACGCAGTATTTT
TRBJ1-4 TRBV30 TRBD1 - CAWSTGAPNEKLFF TGTGCCTGGAGTACAGGGGCCCCTAATGAAAAACTGTTTTTT
TRBJ1-2 TRBV28 - once CASTHAPRGYGYTF TGTGCCAGCACCCACGCACCCCGGGGTTATGGCTACACCTTC
TRBJ2-3 TRBV5-1 - - CASSLVYRDPTQYF TGCGCCAGCAGCTTGGTTTACAGGGACCCAACGCAGTATTTT
TRBJ1-4 TRBV6-1 - - CASSEFYATNEKLFF TGTGCCAGCAGTGAATTTTATGCAACTAATGAAAAACTGTTTTTT
TRBJ2-4 TRBV2 TRBD2 - CASSERLAGLNIQYF TGTGCCAGCAGTGAAAGGTTAGCGGGGTTAAACATTCAGTACTTC
TRBJ1-1 TRBV13 TRBD1 few CASSLGQGRTPGTEAFF TGTGCCAGCAGCCTTGGACAGGGGAGGACTCCGGGTACTGAAGCTTTCTTT
TRBJ1-1 TRBV19 TRBD1 - CASSTARPDRLNTEAFF TGTGCCAGTAGTACAGCCCGCCCGGACAGGTTGAACACTGAAGCTTTCTTT